This TCR beta chain was obtained from a study of shared clonotypes between healthy human individuals. The table came from immunoSEQ multiplex PCR; TCRdb's copy has only in-frame clones and leaves some out. The data contain about 2 million clones, roughly 95% of them singletons. Notes on the study in general: Between a few donors, naive CD4 clonotypes were shared at a level of approximately 5%. The study sampled only blood, and tissue repertoires likely differ. Estimated richness was generally greater in naive than memory subsets. Limitation of the genetic and exposure-history diversity represented came from the few donors.

The CDR3 totals 14 residues. Trimming cost V 2 bases and J 12 bases, with 18 bases left between them. The germline CDR1 and CDR2 sequences are SGHDT and YYEEEE. CD45RO-negative cells were positively selected for CCR7, leaving out terminally differentiated effector memory CD45RA+ cells. This clone was found once. Its matching antigen is unknown. Specimen: naive CD8+ T cells sorted from blood. This TCR was recovered from a man younger than 35 in good health. The chain combines TRBV5-6 with TRBJ2-1; tentative D call: TRBD2 (6 bases). The CDR3 DNA is TGTGCCAGCAGCTTCGGAGGGGACGTCTCGGGGCAGTTCTTC. It specifies CASSFGGDVSGQFF.